The clone carrying this T cell receptor (beta chain) was recorded many times. The target antigen is unknown. The data originate from a study of breast tumors, draining lymph nodes, adjacent tissues. Findings and caveats of the study: Tumor and nontumor repertoires were significantly more similar in luminal-like than in basal-like breast cancer. Compared with lymph nodes, tumors were less diverse; compared with nontumor tissue, more. Findings are consistent with lymph node origin and intratumoral expansion of most tumor T cells.

Breast cancer patients provided tissue from their axillary draining lymph nodes. TCRdb redid the calling of the multiplex PCR reads with MiXCR, one entry per CDR3 protein. The table lists over 150,000 distinct CDR3 sequences, 31% of them singletons. The CDR3 extends over 14 amino acids. V was clipped by 6 bases and J by 2 bases; unmatched bases: 3. Per germline, CDR1 DFQATT and CDR2 SNEGSKA (reference sequence). This sequence joins TRBV20-1 and TRBJ2-7; TRBD2 agrees at 14 bases. The receptor comes from a female donor with breast cancer. Some clones in this sample may be carry-over from other donors' samples. Sequenced input: axillary lymph node tissue. This CDR3 reads CSAKTSGRAYEQYF. The CDR3 DNA reads as TGCAGTGCCAAGACTAGCGGGAGGGCCTACGAGCAGTACTTC.